One T cell receptor (beta chain) is described in this entry. The antigen is unknown. This entry comes from a study of regulatory and conventional T cells in RAG deficiency. Regarding the study as a whole: Other subsets showed about 10-fold reductions, but Treg unique TCR beta sequences fell about 100-fold in these patients.

This CDR3 comprises 15 residues. Germline loops: CDR1 LNHDA, CDR2 SQIVND (reference sequence). V lost 5 bases and J 0 bases, leaving 11 bases between the germline ends. Only in-frame clones appear in the TCRdb table, and some are missing; sequencing was by immunoSEQ multiplex PCR. Found here are around 37,000 clones, around 91% of them singletons; the top ten hold about an eighth. The same data also contributed to another study, on regulatory T cells. That paper states: Primers: 52 TRBV forward and 13 TRBJ reverse. Patient repertoires had restricted TRB V-J pairs and skewed V and J usage, most in Tregs.

The TCR sequence derives from a human donor in good health. The specimen sequenced was CD8+ T cells sorted from blood. This chain links TRBV19 with TRBJ2-1; tentative D call: TRBD2 (5 bases). The DNA for the CDR3 is TGTGCCAGTAGTCGAGACTACCTCTCCTACAATGAGCAGTTCTTC. Translation gives CASSRDYLSYNEQFF.